This TCR beta chain came from a study of T and B cells in COVID-19 patients. In the study overall: Blood was sampled from COVID-19 patients who were either actively infected or recovered. Comorbidities linked to unfavorable COVID-19 outcome were present in about 90% of the roughly 20 active-infection patients.

Multiplex PCR with BIOMED2 TRB-A/B primer pools amplified TRB rearrangements. One entry per CDR3 protein, called by TCRdb with MiXCR from the multiplex PCR reads. The table includes 23,000 or so distinct CDR3 sequences, approximately 30% detected once. Study-wide results and limits: Blood from mildly ill patients while symptomatic, and early samples from severe cases, were scarce. Patients with COVID-19 reportedly showed strongly skewed T cell receptor beta variable and joining gene usage.

A note on this clonotype: Antigen: not known.

From blood, roughly 220-550 ng of genomic DNA served as TRB template. The receptor's source is a human donor who had recovered from COVID-19. The material sequenced was blood.

The CDR3 loop reads CASSDGRARGIQYF. The DNA of the CDR3 is TGTGCCAGCAGCGACGGACGGGCCCGGGGCATTCAGTACTTC. The V gene is TRBV7-2, the J gene TRBJ2-4; possible D gene TRBD2, 5 bases. CDR1 and CDR2 (germline): SGHTA, FQGNSA. V was clipped by 5 bases and J by 9 bases, with 17 bases between them. This CDR3 is built from 14 residues.